This T cell receptor (beta chain) is drawn from a study of CD8 T cells in Susac syndrome. Study results and limitations: The authors acknowledged that their TCR sequencing and HLA analysis involved a relatively small number of individuals.

The CDR3 totals 11 residues. Germline V gene sequence: CDR1 SQVTM, CDR2 ANQGSEA. Trimming stripped 7 bases from V and 6 bases from J, with 10 bases between. A quantity of about 0.5 to 1 ug RNA underwent reverse transcription using random hexamers. TCRdb re-derived calls from the immunoSEQ multiplex PCR reads in MiXCR, one entry per CDR3 protein. Seen here are about 140,000 distinct CDR3 sequences, just under 95% observed once, and the top ten hold 0.13% to 0.15%. With respect to this clonotype: Its antigen is undetermined.

It was negative isolation that provided the CD8+ and CD4+ T cells, whereas TEMRA cells were enriched by FACS. This TCR was recovered from a human donor with Susac syndrome. The chain employs TRBV29-1 and TRBJ2-1; D not certain. Specimen: CD4+ T cells from PBMCs. This chain's CDR3 is CSGDLANEQFF. In DNA form, the CDR3 reads TGCAGCGGGGATTTAGCCAATGAGCAGTTCTTC.